These T cell receptor beta chains were read from a single sample in a study of T cells in Graves' hyperthyroidism and ophthalmopathy. TCRdb used MiXCR to reprocess the multiplex PCR reads, holding one entry per CDR3 protein. The sample consists of about 350,000 distinct CDR3 sequences, about 15% of them appearing once. The material sequenced was blood. Receptors originate from a woman under 40 with Graves' hyperthyroidism. Both conserved end residues are part of each CDR3. D genes are given only for firm matches. Size is stated for part of the rows, as once, few or many counts, or as a class when the clone is expanded.

abundance	v_gene	j_gene	d_gene	CDR3aa	CDR3nt
NA	TRBV5-5	TRBJ2-1	NA	CASSLAGLSFTYNEQFF	TGTGCCAGCAGCTTGGCGGGACTCTCCTTTACCTACAATGAGCAGTTCTTC
NA	TRBV4-3	TRBJ2-2	TRBD2	CASGQGSGDLWHGELFF	TGCGCCAGCGGCCAAGGGAGCGGGGACCTGTGGCACGGGGAGCTGTTTTTT
few	TRBV19	TRBJ2-6	NA	CASSNKGLSGANVLTF	TGTGCCAGTAGCAACAAGGGCCTATCTGGGGCCAACGTCCTGACTTTC
many	TRBV2	TRBJ2-7	NA	CASIEILVSYEQYF	TGTGCCAGCATCGAGATCTTGGTATCCTACGAGCAGTACTTC
NA	TRBV29-1	TRBJ1-2	NA	CSVEGASNYGYTF	TGCAGCGTTGAGGGGGCGTCGAACTATGGCTACACCTTC
NA	TRBV13	TRBJ2-7	NA	CASSLARDVTYEQYF	TGTGCCAGCAGCTTAGCGCGCGACGTGACATACGAGCAGTACTTC
few	TRBV5-1	TRBJ2-3	TRBD2	CASSLALAGRGTDTQYF	TGCGCCAGCAGCTTGGCCTTAGCGGGGAGAGGAACAGATACGCAGTATTTT
many	TRBV2	TRBJ2-1	NA	CASRGDRLNEQFF	TGTGCCAGCAGAGGAGACAGACTCAATGAGCAGTTCTTC
NA	TRBV18	TRBJ2-7	NA	CASSLEEWSREQYF	TGTGCCAGCTCACTTGAGGAATGGTCGCGCGAGCAGTACTTC
many	TRBV30	TRBJ2-1	NA	CAWKVDLYNEQFF	TGTGCCTGGAAGGTAGACCTCTACAATGAGCAGTTCTTC
many	TRBV28	TRBJ1-4	NA	CASSFDYRGKLFF	TGTGCCAGCAGTTTTGACTATAGGGGAAAACTGTTTTTT
few	TRBV20-1	TRBJ2-7	NA	CSAPDSHEQYF	TGCAGTGCTCCGGACAGTCACGAGCAGTACTTC
NA	TRBV5-1	TRBJ1-6	NA	CASSRDSGLGSPLHF	TGCGCCAGCAGCCGTGACTCGGGACTGGGGTCACCCCTCCACTTT
many	TRBV28	TRBJ2-2	TRBD2	CASSLRLAGTGELFF	TGTGCCAGCAGTTTAAGACTAGCGGGCACCGGGGAGCTGTTTTTT
many	TRBV20-1	TRBJ1-2	TRBD1	CSAPRDSLNYGYTF	TGCAGTGCACCCCGGGACAGCCTTAACTATGGCTACACCTTC
many	TRBV19	TRBJ2-1	TRBD2	CASSIRTSGFYNEQFF	TGTGCCAGTAGTATTAGAACTAGCGGGTTCTACAATGAGCAGTTCTTC
few	TRBV20-1	TRBJ2-2	TRBD2	CSARDPLAADAGELFF	TGCAGTGCTAGAGACCCACTAGCGGCTGACGCCGGGGAGCTGTTTTTT
NA	TRBV5-4	TRBJ1-1	NA	CASSTQNTEAFF	TGTGCCAGCAGCACCCAGAACACTGAAGCTTTCTTT
many	TRBV28	TRBJ2-7	TRBD2	CASSSIGWEGKYEQYF	TGTGCCAGCAGTTCCATCGGGTGGGAGGGTAAATACGAGCAGTACTTC
NA	TRBV12-3/TRBV12-4	TRBJ2-3	NA	CASSPGTKADTQYF	TGTGCCAGCAGTCCGGGGACCAAAGCGGATACGCAGTATTTT
many	TRBV7-2	TRBJ2-7	NA	CASSLSQASYEQYF	TGTGCCAGCAGCTTATCACAGGCCTCCTACGAGCAGTACTTC
many	TRBV28	TRBJ2-1	TRBD2	CASSFYRVGSGRGEQFF	TGTGCCAGCAGTTTTTACCGGGTTGGTAGCGGGAGGGGTGAGCAGTTCTTC
few	TRBV20-1	TRBJ1-2	TRBD1	CSAPNTGGEDYGYTF	TGCAGTGCCCCTAACACAGGGGGCGAGGACTATGGCTACACCTTC
NA	TRBV30	TRBJ2-3	NA	CAWSVLDNTDTQYF	TGTGCCTGGAGTGTACTTGATAACACAGATACGCAGTATTTT
many	TRBV19	TRBJ2-2	NA	CASIWAGELFF	TGTGCCAGTATCTGGGCCGGGGAGCTGTTTTTT
NA	TRBV18	TRBJ2-2	NA	CASSPYAAGSAYTGELFF	TGTGCCAGCTCACCCTACGCGGCTGGTAGCGCGTACACCGGGGAGCTGTTTTTT
NA	TRBV4-1	TRBJ2-7	NA	CASSLEGASAYEQYF	TGCGCCAGCAGCCTGGAGGGAGCGTCAGCTTACGAGCAGTACTTC
many	TRBV7-9	TRBJ2-6	NA	CASSSKTAPGGANVLTF	TGTGCCAGCAGCTCGAAGACAGCTCCTGGCGGGGCCAACGTCCTGACTTTC
many	TRBV6-1	TRBJ2-1	NA	CASSGTSSSEQFF	TGTGCCAGCAGTGGAACTAGCTCCAGTGAGCAGTTCTTC
few	TRBV20-1	TRBJ2-7	TRBD2	CSVPKSGKRYEQYF	TGCAGTGTCCCTAAAAGCGGGAAAAGGTACGAGCAGTACTTC
NA	TRBV7-9	TRBJ2-7	NA	CASSLDWRDSQYEQYF	TGTGCCAGCAGCTTAGATTGGCGGGACAGCCAATACGAGCAGTACTTC
many	TRBV20-1	TRBJ1-2	NA	CSARTVYLWSYTF	TGCAGTGCTAGAACAGTTTACTTATGGAGCTACACCTTC
few	TRBV4-2	TRBJ2-1	NA	CASSQERGNNEQFF	TGTGCCAGCAGCCAAGAGCGGGGTAACAATGAGCAGTTCTTC
NA	TRBV7-2	TRBJ2-3	NA	CASSPAVHTDTQYF	TGTGCCAGCAGCCCAGCGGTACATACGGATACGCAGTATTTT
NA	TRBV4-1	TRBJ2-5	TRBD2	CASSQIMGTSGSDTQYF	TGCGCCAGCAGCCAGATAATGGGGACTAGCGGGAGCGACACCCAGTACTTC
NA	TRBV29-1	TRBJ2-1	TRBD2	CSVDLAGGREQFF	TGCAGCGTTGACCTAGCGGGAGGGCGGGAGCAGTTCTTC
few	TRBV15	TRBJ2-2	TRBD2	CATRLAETTGELFF	TGTGCCACCCGACTAGCCGAAACCACCGGGGAGCTGTTTTTT
few	TRBV9	TRBJ2-2	NA	CASSVVAGNTGELFF	TGTGCCAGCAGCGTAGTTGCGGGGAACACCGGGGAGCTGTTTTTT
NA	TRBV3-1	TRBJ2-3	NA	CASSQEPASTDTQYF	TGTGCCAGCAGCCAAGAGCCGGCTAGCACAGATACGCAGTATTTT
many	TRBV2	TRBJ2-7	NA	CASSQDGSDSYEQYF	TGTGCCAGCAGTCAGGACGGCTCAGACTCCTACGAGCAGTACTTC
many	TRBV28	TRBJ1-2	TRBD1	CASSFTGGNYGYTF	TGTGCCAGCAGTTTTACAGGGGGGAACTATGGCTACACCTTC
NA	TRBV5-1	TRBJ1-1	NA	CASSLLGVNTEAFF	TGCGCCAGCAGCTTGTTGGGAGTTAACACTGAAGCTTTCTTT
NA	TRBV7-9	TRBJ2-7	TRBD1	CASSPRDRSGEQYF	TGTGCCAGCAGCCCCCGGGACAGGTCTGGCGAGCAGTACTTC
many	TRBV30	TRBJ2-5	NA	CAWSGEETQYF	TGTGCCTGGAGCGGGGAAGAGACCCAGTACTTC
NA	TRBV6-1	TRBJ1-4	NA	CASRGRGVTEKLFF	TGTGCCAGCAGGGGACGGGGAGTGACGGAAAAACTGTTTTTT